This record looks at one TCR beta chain sequence and its context. Isolation recovered at least 6 million PBMCs from every sample. The extraction recovered at least 5.5 micrograms of total RNA per sample. This specimen belongs to a study of blood T cells in healthy people across ages. CDR3 size: 18 residues. Germline-derived CDR1 and CDR2 are SGHTA and FQGNSA. V was clipped by 3 bases and J by 0 bases, with 18 bases between them. Using a J-beta primer mix together with a sample-barcoded 5' primer, a second PCR was run for roughly 7 to 12 cycles. TCRdb called the 5' RACE reads again in MiXCR, with one record for every CDR3 protein. The sample lists 1.5 million to 2 million distinct CDR3 sequences, roughly 27% seen once, with 7.7% in the top ten.

Sequenced input: blood. The V gene is TRBV7-2, the J gene TRBJ2-1; TRBD1 or TRBD2 may be the D gene (5 bases each). This TCR derives from a woman between 25 and 40 years old in good health. CDR3 in DNA: TGTGCCAGCAGCTTGATCGTCGGGACCCCGAGCTCCTACAATGAGCAGTTCTTC. Encoded protein: CASSLIVGTPSSYNEQFF.